One and the same sample provided the 17 T cell receptor beta chains below, sequenced in a study of T cells in Graves' hyperthyroidism and ophthalmopathy. RNA transcripts gave rise to amplified TCR beta CDR3 regions. First-round RT-PCR targeting the TCR CDR3 was performed with the HTBI primer set. TCRdb called the multiplex PCR reads again in MiXCR, with one record for every CDR3 protein. This table has around 690,000 distinct CDR3 sequences, about a fifth appearing once. The sample consisted of blood. The receptors were gathered from a man aged 25-45 years with Graves' ophthalmopathy.

This clonotype has more than one count but fewer than ten. The chain employs TRBV9 and TRBJ1-3; D gene uncertain. V shed 0 bases and J shed 5 bases, with 9 bases lying between them. Germline V gene lookup returns CDR1 SGDLS and CDR2 YYNGEE. The CDR3 spans 14 residues. The CDR3 sequence: CASSVGTDRNTIYF. The CDR3 DNA follows: TGTGCCAGCAGCGTAGGAACAGACAGAAACACCATATATTTT.

A few counts support this clonotype. The chain has TRBV4-3 and TRBJ1-1; D not resolved. Germline CDR1 and CDR2: LGHNA and YSLEER. The CDR3 length is 15 residues. V lost 0 bases, J lost 1 base, and 9 bases lay in between. The CDR3: CASSQDRATNTEAFF. The CDR3, as DNA: TGCGCCAGCAGCCAAGATCGGGCTACGAACACTGAAGCTTTCTTT.

This clonotype has just a few counts. The chain uses TRBV29-1 and TRBJ2-7, with 12 bases aligning to TRBD2. Germline values: CDR1 SQVTM, CDR2 ANQGSEA. V lost 1 base and J lost 3; bases outside the gene matches: 7. This CDR3 is 16 amino acids long. The CDR3 bases are TGCAGCGTTGAAGTGGCTAGCGGGAGGGCCAACTACGAGCAGTACTTC. It translates to CSVEVASGRANYEQYF.

With regard to this clonotype: This may arise from a read error, as a much more abundant clone is one base away. The genes are TRBV6-1 and TRBJ2-1; 9 nucleotides align to TRBD1. With 6 bases clipped from V and 10 bases from J, the junction kept 13 bases outside the gene matches. CDR3 length equals 15 residues. Germline-derived CDR1 and CDR2 are MNHNS and SASEGT. CDR3 in amino acids: CASRDRDRVFQEQFF. The CDR3 DNA sequence: TGTGCCAGCAGGGACCGGGACAGGGTGTTCCAAGAGCAGTTCTTC.

Many counts were recorded for this clonotype. The J gene is TRBJ1-1, the V gene TRBV12-3 or TRBV12-4, with TRBD1 as a possible D gene (6 bases). Trimming took 7 bases from V and 4 from J, leaving 19 bases between them. This CDR3 is 15 amino acids long. In nucleotides, the CDR3 is TGTGCCAGCACCCCGTGGGGGACGGGGGCCACTGAAGCTTTCTTT. It codes for CASTPWGTGATEAFF.

This clonotype was counted many times. The chain recombines TRBV2 with TRBJ2-1; the match to TRBD2 covers 16 bases. CDR3 length: 15 amino acids. V trimming: 8 bases; J trimming: 7 bases; junction bases outside the gene matches: 5. CDR1 SNHLY and CDR2 FYNNEI come from the germline V gene. The CDR3 nucleotides read TGTGCCAGCCTTTGGGGACTAGCGGGAGGGAATGAGCAGTTCTTC. Amino acids: CASLWGLAGGNEQFF.

The chain carries TRBV7-9 and TRBJ1-2; 7 nucleotides agree with TRBD1. Trimming took 1 base from V and 8 from J; bases not matched to a gene: 13. Germline V gene sequence: CDR1 SEHNR, CDR2 FQNEAQ (reference sequence). The CDR3 sequence is 16 residues long. The CDR3 here is CASSLEGKRGGQGYTF. CDR3 in DNA: TGTGCCAGCAGCTTAGAGGGGAAAAGAGGGGGCCAAGGCTACACCTTC.

The chain employs TRBV6-5 and TRBJ1-2, with TRBD1 identical over 8 bases. The germline gives CDR1 MNHEY, CDR2 SVGAGI. CDR3 length equals 18 residues. The junction had 15 bases not matched to a gene; V was cut back by 2 bases and J by 4 bases. In DNA form, the CDR3 reads TGTGCCAGCAGTTACGCCGCCACGACAGGGGATCAACGCTATGGCTACACCTTC. It is translated as CASSYAATTGDQRYGYTF.

V and J are TRBV14 and TRBJ2-7; D assignment may be TRBD1 or TRBD2 (5 bases each). The CDR3 covers 15 residues. V was clipped by 3 bases and J by 0 bases, with 12 bases between them. Germline CDR1 and CDR2: SGHDN and FVKESK. In nucleotides, the CDR3 is TGTGCCAGCAGCCAGACCAGGGAGAGCTCCTACGAGCAGTACTTC. Translated: CASSQTRESSYEQYF.

The chain is built from TRBV6-1 and TRBJ2-5; TRBD2 matches 9 bases. This CDR3 is 16 amino acids long. The J segment lost 3 bases and the V segment lost 6 bases, leaving 11 bases of the junction unmatched. Per germline, CDR1 MNHNS and CDR2 SASEGT. This CDR3 is CASSPGMIAGEETQYF. The DNA of the CDR3 is TGTGCCAGCAGCCCCGGGATGATAGCGGGAGAAGAGACCCAGTACTTC.

A few counts support this clonotype. At one end the junction does not follow the germline gene, possibly because of a read error. This rearrangement joins TRBV5-1 to TRBJ1-1; D not resolved. Germline CDR1 reads SGHRS; CDR2 reads YFSETQ. The CDR3 runs 14 residues. CDR3 residues: CASSADIMNIEAFF. In DNA, the CDR3 is TGCGCCAGCAGCGCGGATATCATGAACATTGAAGCTTTCTTT.

This clonotype turned up a few times. This rearrangement joins TRBV6-1 to TRBJ2-3; 15 bases agree with TRBD2. Germline V gene sequence: CDR1 MNHNS, CDR2 SASEGT. The CDR3 sequence is 18 residues long. V gave up 6 bases and J gave up 5 bases; unmatched junction bases: 12. The CDR3 is CASRGLAGGPKGGDTQYF. CDR3 sequence (DNA): TGTGCCAGCAGAGGACTAGCGGGAGGGCCAAAGGGAGGAGATACGCAGTATTTT.

The table lists this clonotype with many counts. The V and J genes are TRBV2 and TRBJ2-1; 9 nucleotides match TRBD2. The germline gives CDR1 SNHLY, CDR2 FYNNEI. There are 15 residues in the CDR3. Losses at the gene ends were 3 bases for V and 10 bases for J; bases not matched to a gene: 10. The CDR3 DNA sequence: TGTGCCAGCAGTGACGAGGTAGTAGCGGGAGACGAGCAGTTCTTC. Its translation is CASSDEVVAGDEQFF.

This clonotype was detected many times. The rearrangement uses TRBV27 and TRBJ2-1; 7 bases fit TRBD2. V lost 1 base, J lost 0 bases, and 3 bases stayed unmatched. Germline CDR1 is MNHEY and CDR2 is SMNVEV (reference sequence). CDR3 length equals 16 residues. The CDR3 DNA follows: TGTGCCAGCAGTTTATACGGGAGGTCCTCCTACAATGAGCAGTTCTTC. Its protein product is CASSLYGRSSYNEQFF.

On this clonotype itself: It may be a read error: a sequence one base away is much more abundant. The conserved closing phenylalanine or tryptophan is absent in this CDR3, likely reflecting a read error. J is TRBJ2-5 and V is TRBV11-2; tentatively, D is TRBD1 or TRBD2 (6 bases each). This CDR3 has 17 residues. V shed 0 bases and J shed 3 bases, with 17 bases lying between them. Germline V lookup: CDR1 SGHAT, CDR2 FQNNGV. The CDR3 region is CASSLEGGLPDEETQYL. Written as DNA, the CDR3 is TGTGCCAGCAGCTTAGAAGGGGGACTCCCTGACGAAGAGACCCAGTACCTC.

The sample holds a few counts of this clonotype. This chain connects TRBV7-2 to TRBJ1-4; D remains ambiguous. Deletions cut 5 bases from V and 4 bases from J, with 11 bases between. This CDR3 is built from 14 residues. Germline loops: CDR1 SGHTA, CDR2 FQGNSA. The CDR3 bases are TGTGCCAGCAGCCCAACACGGATTAATGAAAAACTGTTTTTT. Its translation is CASSPTRINEKLFF.

V usage is TRBV9 and J usage is TRBJ2-3; D gene uncertain. V was shortened by 0 bases and J by 0 bases, with 8 bases between the two germline ends. The CDR3 consists of 15 residues. The germline CDR1 and CDR2 sequences are SGDLS and YYNGEE. CDR3 nucleotide sequence: TGTGCCAGCAGCGTAGGATCCTTAAGCACAGATACGCAGTATTTT. Its translation: CASSVGSLSTDTQYF.